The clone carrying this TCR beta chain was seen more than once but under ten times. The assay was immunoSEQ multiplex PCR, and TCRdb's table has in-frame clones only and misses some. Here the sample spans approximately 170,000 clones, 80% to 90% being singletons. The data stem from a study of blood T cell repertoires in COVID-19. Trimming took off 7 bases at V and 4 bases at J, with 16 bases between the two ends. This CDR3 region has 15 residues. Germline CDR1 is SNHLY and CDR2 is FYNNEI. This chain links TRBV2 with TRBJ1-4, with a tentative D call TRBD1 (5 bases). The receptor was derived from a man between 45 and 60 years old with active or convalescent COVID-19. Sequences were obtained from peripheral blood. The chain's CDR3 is CASNRAGPINEKLFF. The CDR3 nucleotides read TGTGCCAGCAACAGAGCAGGGCCTATTAATGAAAAACTGTTTTTT.